Sequencing of this TCR beta chain was carried out in a study of beta chain features in type 1 diabetes. The ends were cut back, 3 bases at V and 3 bases at J, with 9 bases in the middle. In germline, CDR1 is MNHEY, CDR2 SMNVEV (reference sequence). The CDR3 has 13 amino acids. Isolated RNA was reverse transcribed in full, so expressed TCRB transcripts were sequenced. TCRdb keeps only in-frame clones here, not all; method: immunoSEQ multiplex PCR. There are about 240,000 clones in the sample; 25% to 30% occur only once, and roughly 4.1% lies in the top ten. This clone was recorded a few times. What was sequenced was central memory CD4+ T cells from blood. The sequence derives from a man aged 30-40 years in good health. This chain connects TRBV27 to TRBJ2-7; a weak D match, TRBD2 (6 bases). CDR3 in DNA: TGTGCCAGCAGTTTGTCAGCGGGCTACGAGCAGTACTTC. Translating gives CASSLSAGYEQYF.